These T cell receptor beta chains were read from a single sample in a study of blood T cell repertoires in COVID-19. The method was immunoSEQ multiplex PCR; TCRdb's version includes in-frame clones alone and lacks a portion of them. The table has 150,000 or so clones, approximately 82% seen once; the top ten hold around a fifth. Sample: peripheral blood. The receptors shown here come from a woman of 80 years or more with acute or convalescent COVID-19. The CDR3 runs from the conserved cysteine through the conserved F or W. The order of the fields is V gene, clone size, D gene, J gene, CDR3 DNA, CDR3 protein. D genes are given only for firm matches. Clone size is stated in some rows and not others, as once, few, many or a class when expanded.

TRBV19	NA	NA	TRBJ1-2	TGTGCCAGTAGTCCCCCCCTCACAGTTCACTATGGCTACACCTTC	CASSPPLTVHYGYTF
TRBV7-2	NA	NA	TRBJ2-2	TGTGCCAGCAGCTTAGAAGAGCGGTTCACCGGGGAGCTGTTTTTT	CASSLEERFTGELFF
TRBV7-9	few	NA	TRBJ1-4	TGTGCCAGCAGCTTAATAGGGCAGGGGACTAATGAAAAACTGTTTTTT	CASSLIGQGTNEKLFF
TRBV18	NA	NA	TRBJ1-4	TGTGCCAGCTCACCAGGAGTCGGCCCTAATGAAAAACTGTTTTTT	CASSPGVGPNEKLFF
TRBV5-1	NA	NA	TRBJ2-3	TGCGCCAGCAGCATCGCGGGTAGCGATACGCAGTATTTT	CASSIAGSDTQYF
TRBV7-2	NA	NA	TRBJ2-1	TGTGCCAGCAGCCCGAGCGGGGACACTACCTACAATGAGCAGTTCTTC	CASSPSGDTTYNEQFF
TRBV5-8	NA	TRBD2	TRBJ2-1	TGTGCCAGCAGCTCCGGACTAGCGGGAGTAGTCAGTGAGCAGTTCTTC	CASSSGLAGVVSEQFF
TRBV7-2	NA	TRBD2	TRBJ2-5	TGTGCCAGCGGGGGGCTAGCGGGAGGGCCAGGGGAGACCCAGTACTTC	CASGGLAGGPGETQYF
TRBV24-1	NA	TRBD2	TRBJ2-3	TGTGCCACCCGGGCTAGCGGGAGCACAGATACGCAGTATTTT	CATRASGSTDTQYF
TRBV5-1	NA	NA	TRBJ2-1	TGCGCCAGCAGCTTGGTAGCAGGACTAAATAACAATGAGCAGTTCTTC	CASSLVAGLNNNEQFF
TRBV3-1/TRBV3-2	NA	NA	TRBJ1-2	TGTGCCAGCAGCCAAGGTACGGGTTTTCGATACACCTTC	CASSQGTGFRYTF
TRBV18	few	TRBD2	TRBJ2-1	TGTGCCAGCTCACCCGCGACTAGCGGGACCTATGAGCAGTTCTTC	CASSPATSGTYEQFF
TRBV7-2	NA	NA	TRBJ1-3	TGTGCCAGCAGCACGGGGGACCTCCCCCTCTCTGGAAACACCATATATTTT	CASSTGDLPLSGNTIYF
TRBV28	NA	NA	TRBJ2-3	TGTGCCATAAAGGAGGGCGGCACAGATACGCAGTATTTT	CAIKEGGTDTQYF
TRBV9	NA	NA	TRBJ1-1	TGTGCCAGCAGCTCCAGGAGTCAGGGTGAAGCTTTCTTT	CASSSRSQGEAFF
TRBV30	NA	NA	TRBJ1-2	TGTGCCTGGAGTGTAGTGCAGGATAAAGGCTACACCTTC	CAWSVVQDKGYTF
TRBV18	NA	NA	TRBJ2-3	TGTGCCAGCTCACCCCCTTCGAAATCGGCGCAGTATTTT	CASSPPSKSAQYF
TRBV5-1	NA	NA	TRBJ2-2	TGCGCCAGCAGCTTGACAGGTGGGGATACCGGGGAGCTGTTTTTT	CASSLTGGDTGELFF
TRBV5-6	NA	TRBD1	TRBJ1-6	TGTGCCAGCAGCTCACACCCAGGGGGCGGTTATAATTCACCCCTCCACTTT	CASSSHPGGGYNSPLHF
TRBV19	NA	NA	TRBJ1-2	TGTGCCAGTAAGATAGGACAAGCAAACTATGGCTACACCTTC	CASKIGQANYGYTF
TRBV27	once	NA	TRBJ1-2	TGTGCCAGCAGTTTGGCCCAGGGAACCCGCCGGGATGGCTACACCTTC	CASSLAQGTRRDGYTF
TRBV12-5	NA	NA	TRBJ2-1	TGTGCTAGTGGTTTGGACCTTCTTCCGGGACTCCTCTCGAGCTCCTACAATGAGCAGTTCTTC	CASGLDLLPGLLSSSYNEQFF
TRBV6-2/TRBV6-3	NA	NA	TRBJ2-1	TGTGCCAGCAGTTACGGAGACAGGCACAATGAGCAGTTCTTC	CASSYGDRHNEQFF
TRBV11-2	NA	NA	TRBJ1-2	TGTGCCAGCAGCTTAGCTGCGCGTTATGAGGGTGGCTACACCTTC	CASSLAARYEGGYTF
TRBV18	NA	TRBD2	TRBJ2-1	TGTGCCAGCTCACTCGGGACTAGCGGGAGGAATGAGCAGTTCTTC	CASSLGTSGRNEQFF
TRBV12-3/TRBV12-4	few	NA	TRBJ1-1	TGTGCCAGCACTGTTACAGGGAACACTGAAGCTTTCTTT	CASTVTGNTEAFF
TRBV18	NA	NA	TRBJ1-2	TGTGCCAGCTCACCGGGGGAGGTTCCGGGGTTTTACGCCTTC	CASSPGEVPGFYAF
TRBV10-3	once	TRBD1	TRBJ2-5	TGTGCCATCAGCGAGGGACAGCAAGAGACCCAGTACTTC	CAISEGQQETQYF
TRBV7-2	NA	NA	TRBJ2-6	TGTGCCAGCCCCGCGGAAGTCTGGTCTGCTGGGGCCAACGTCCTGACTTTC	CASPAEVWSAGANVLTF
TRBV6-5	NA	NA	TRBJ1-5	TGTGCCAGCAACCAGGGCTCCAATCAGCCCCAGCATTTT	CASNQGSNQPQHF
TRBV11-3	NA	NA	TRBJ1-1	TGTGCCAGCAGCGAACAGGGTGAGGGCACTGAAGCTTTCTTT	CASSEQGEGTEAFF
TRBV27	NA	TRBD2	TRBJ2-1	TGTGCCAGCAGTACTAGCGGGAGCTACAATGAGCAGTTCTTC	CASSTSGSYNEQFF
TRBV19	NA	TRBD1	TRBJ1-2	TGTGCCAGTAGTGATTTGACAGGGAACTTGATATCCTCTTATGGCTACACCTTC	CASSDLTGNLISSYGYTF
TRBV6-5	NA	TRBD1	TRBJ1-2	TGTGCCAGCAGTCCATTGGGACAGGGTGAAGGCTACACCTTC	CASSPLGQGEGYTF
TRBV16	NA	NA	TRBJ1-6	TGTGCCAGCAGCCAGGGGGCTGGTAATTCACCCCTCCACTTT	CASSQGAGNSPLHF
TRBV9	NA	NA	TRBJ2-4	TGTGCCAGCAGCGTAGGGCTAGCCAAAAACATTCAGTACTTC	CASSVGLAKNIQYF
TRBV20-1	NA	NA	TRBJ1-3	TGCAGTGCTAACTCCGGAAACACCATATATTTT	CSANSGNTIYF
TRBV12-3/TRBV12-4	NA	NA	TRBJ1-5	TGTGCCAGCAGATGGGGCGATCAGCCCCAGCATTTT	CASRWGDQPQHF
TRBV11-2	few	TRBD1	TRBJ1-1	TGTGCCAGCAGCCATGGGACAGCGAACACTGAAGCTTTCTTT	CASSHGTANTEAFF
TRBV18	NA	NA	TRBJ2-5	TGTGCCAGCTCACCACCGGGGAGCTGGGAGACCCAGTACTTC	CASSPPGSWETQYF
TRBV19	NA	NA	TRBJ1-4	TGTGCCACCGGCTCGGGAGGGTATGGAAAACTGTTTTTT	CATGSGGYGKLFF
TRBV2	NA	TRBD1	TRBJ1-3	TGTGCCAGCCTGGACAGGTCCTCTGGAAACACCATATATTTT	CASLDRSSGNTIYF
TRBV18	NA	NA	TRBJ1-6	TGTGCCAGCTCACCCCGGACAGAAAATTCACCCCTCCACTTT	CASSPRTENSPLHF
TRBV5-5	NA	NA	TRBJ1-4	TGTGCCAGCAGCTTCTCGTCAGCAACTAATGAAAAACTGTTTTTT	CASSFSSATNEKLFF
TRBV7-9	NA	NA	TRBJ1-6	TGTGCCAGCAGCTCCACACCAGGGGTTATGTCACCCCTCCACTTT	CASSSTPGVMSPLHF
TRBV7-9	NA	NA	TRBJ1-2	TGTGCCAGCAGCCCCGACACCACCAACTATGGCTACACCTTC	CASSPDTTNYGYTF
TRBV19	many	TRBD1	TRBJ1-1	TGTGCCAGTAGTATCGGGACAGTCCCCTCGGCTTTCTTT	CASSIGTVPSAFF
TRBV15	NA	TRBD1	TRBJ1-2	TGTGCCACCAGCAGAGGGGACAGTAAGGTTAGCTATGGCTACACCTTC	CATSRGDSKVSYGYTF
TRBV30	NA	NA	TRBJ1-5	TGTGCCTGGAGTGGAGGGCCCTATCAGCCCCAGCATTTT	CAWSGGPYQPQHF